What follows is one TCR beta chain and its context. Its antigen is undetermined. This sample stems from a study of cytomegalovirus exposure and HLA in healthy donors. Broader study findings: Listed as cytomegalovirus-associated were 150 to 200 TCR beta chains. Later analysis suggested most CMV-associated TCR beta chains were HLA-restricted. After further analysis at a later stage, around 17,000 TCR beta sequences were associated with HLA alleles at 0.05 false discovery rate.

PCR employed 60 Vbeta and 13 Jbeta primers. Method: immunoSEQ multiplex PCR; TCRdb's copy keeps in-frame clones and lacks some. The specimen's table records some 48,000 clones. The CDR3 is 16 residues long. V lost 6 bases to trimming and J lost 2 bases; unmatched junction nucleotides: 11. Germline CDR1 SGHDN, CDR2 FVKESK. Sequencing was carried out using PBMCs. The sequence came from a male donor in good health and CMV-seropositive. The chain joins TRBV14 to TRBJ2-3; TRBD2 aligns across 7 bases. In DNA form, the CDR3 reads TGTGCCAGCAGTACAGGACTAGTTACTTCCACAGATACGCAGTATTTT. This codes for CASSTGLVTSTDTQYF.